A selection of T cell receptor beta chains follows, all from one sample in a study of blood T cell repertoires in COVID-19. Clones were sequenced by immunoSEQ multiplex PCR, and TCRdb holds only the in-frame ones, with some missing. The sample lists 180,000 or so clones, 70% to 90% occurring once. Material: peripheral blood. These receptors were collected from a man younger than 35 with acute or convalescent COVID-19. Both conserved end residues are part of each CDR3. The D gene is left open where the match is weak.

j_call d_call v_call cdr3_aa
TRBJ2-7 - TRBV23-1 CASSRTGSYEQYF
TRBJ1-2 TRBD1 TRBV2 CASRGGGLYYGYTF
TRBJ2-7 - TRBV4-1 CASSQVPDQGYEQYF
TRBJ2-1 - TRBV6-6 CASSYWPEQFF
TRBJ1-1 - TRBV10-1 CASSESGSGTEAFF
TRBJ1-1 - TRBV20-1 CSAPDTEAFF
TRBJ2-3 TRBD1 TRBV29-1 CSVDGTDRTDTQYF
TRBJ2-1 - TRBV5-1 CASSLASGGTNNEQFF
TRBJ1-2 TRBD1 TRBV5-1 CASSSGGTDNGYTF
TRBJ2-1 TRBD2 TRBV7-9 CASSLDPGLTNNEQFF
TRBJ2-3 TRBD2 TRBV2 CASSPSGGRVDTQYF
TRBJ1-2 - TRBV5-8 CASSLTLGAEVYGYTF
TRBJ1-5 - TRBV30 CAWSEGGGNQPQHF
TRBJ1-5 TRBD1 TRBV19 CASRVGQGNFQPQHF
TRBJ1-1 - TRBV6-5 CASSYEGQPGEAFF
TRBJ2-5 - TRBV5-1 CASSLRSRGETQYF
TRBJ1-2 - TRBV2 CASNNDRNYGYTF
TRBJ1-4 TRBD1 TRBV29-1 CSAKSTGTGEKLFF
TRBJ1-5 TRBD1 TRBV27 CASSLDRDNQPQHF
TRBJ1-4 - TRBV2 CASRTGVGEKLFF
TRBJ2-5 - TRBV10-2 CASSARVETQYF
TRBJ2-2 - TRBV28 CASSTRQTNTGELFF
TRBJ1-5 TRBD1 TRBV29-1 CSVRTTGANQPQHF
TRBJ2-3 TRBD1 TRBV5-1 CASSFRTGTTDTQYF
TRBJ2-7 - TRBV19 CASSIIRGGEQYF
TRBJ1-4 TRBD1 TRBV30 CASSGPGTGGRKLFF
TRBJ2-3 - TRBV7-3 CASRDSQTDTQYF
TRBJ2-7 - TRBV2 CASSVVGMGEQYF
TRBJ2-4 - TRBV5-1 CASSLGGTKNIQYF
TRBJ2-2 TRBD2 TRBV6-5 CASTSGGASGELFF
TRBJ2-1 TRBD2 TRBV30 CAWTLAGGFEDEQFF
TRBJ1-6 - TRBV6-1 CASSDQGGAVNSPLHF
TRBJ1-6 TRBD1 TRBV9 CASSSTEGTGYNSPLHF
TRBJ1-2 - TRBV27 CASSPRTDHGYGYTF
TRBJ1-5 - TRBV3-1/TRBV3-2 CASSLQANQPQHF
TRBJ2-3 TRBD2 TRBV24-1 CATSDIAGAGDTQYF
TRBJ1-2 - TRBV7-9 CASTVLNPASYTF
TRBJ1-1 - TRBV21-1 CASTSSLRERGPLEAFF
TRBJ1-1 - TRBV6-5 CASSYQGVNTEAFF
TRBJ1-5 - TRBV27 CASSPYHGGGQNNQPQHF
TRBJ2-6 - TRBV6-1 CASSDQGGSGANVLTF